This TCR beta chain was documented in a study of early T cells in non-severe SARS-CoV-2 infection. Study background: Bulk RNA isolated from unsorted whole blood underwent sequencing; chains were not paired.

General study results and limits: CD4 and private specificities were missed by VDJdb matching, which favored anti-spike CD8 responses.

Unique molecular identifier tags were affixed to discrete cDNA molecules. MiXCR, applied by TCRdb to the 5' RACE reads, yields one record per CDR3 protein. The table has 90,000 to 120,000 distinct CDR3 sequences, approximately 10% seen once. Many counts were recorded for this clonotype. The antigen is undetermined. This CDR3 contains 14 residues. CDR1 is SGHRS, CDR2 YFSETQ, per germline. Germline trimming cut 9 bases from V and 1 base from J; bases unmatched to any gene: 6. The specimen sequenced was whole blood. This TCR was sampled from an adult who was a healthcare worker with PCR-confirmed SARS-CoV-2 infection or an uninfected control (not recorded which). The V gene is TRBV5-1, the J gene TRBJ2-2, with TRBD1 identical over 7 bases. CDR3 bases: TGCGCCAACACGACAGGGATGAACACCGGGGAGCTGTTTTTT. Translating gives CANTTGMNTGELFF.